This TCR beta chain was recorded in a study of blood T cell repertoires in COVID-19. Study information: Nucleic acid was either cDNA or gDNA, and it came from T cells, B-cell-depleted T cells, or PBMCs.

Enrolment of Seattle patients took place during active infection, and they were followed longitudinally. Original methodology: Nucleated cell number was recorded as an estimate derived from reference gene primer amplification. Sequencing was performed with immunoSEQ multiplex PCR; in TCRdb, only in-frame clones are kept and a portion is missing. V and J calls and clone size follow that table, whereas D and trimming were derived from the DNA. The data show approximately 300,000 clones, around 89% seen once. CDR3 length: 15 amino acids. CDR1 is MNHEY and CDR2 is SMNVEV in the germline V gene (reference sequence). The V gene end was trimmed by 3 bases and the J gene end by 4 bases; junction bases not matched to a gene: 8.

This rearrangement joins TRBV27 to TRBJ2-5; the match to TRBD1 covers 7 bases. The source of this sequence is a woman in her forties or fifties with COVID-19, enrolled during active disease. Sequenced: peripheral blood. CDR3 in amino acids: CASSFNRGRGETQYF. The CDR3, as DNA: TGTGCCAGCAGTTTCAACAGGGGTAGGGGAGAGACCCAGTACTTC.